One sample yielded the 15 T cell receptor beta chains listed below, sequenced in a study of T cells in Graves' hyperthyroidism and ophthalmopathy. Amplification yielded TCR beta CDR3 regions, with RNA transcripts as the source. TCR CDR3 underwent first-round RT-PCR with the HTBI primer set. A single record per CDR3 protein comes from TCRdb applying MiXCR to the multiplex PCR reads. This table holds more than 550,000 distinct CDR3 sequences, 40% to 55% found once. The material sequenced was peripheral blood or thyroid tissue (not recorded which). These receptors all come from an adult man with Graves' disease, either hyperthyroidism or ophthalmopathy (not recorded which).

For this clonotype: A much bigger clone sits one base away, suggesting this may be a read error. J is TRBJ1-2 and V is TRBV7-2; unclear D gene. The CDR3 has 12 amino acids. The V gene's germline CDR1 is SGHTA and CDR2 FQGNSA. CDR3 nucleotides: TGTGCCAGCAACTTAGTAGGGAAAGGCTACACCTTC. This gives the protein CASNLVGKGYTF.

As for this clonotype: Given the absence of the conserved phenylalanine or tryptophan at the CDR3 end, a read error is likely. The rearrangement uses TRBV6-6 and TRBJ1-1, with TRBD1 matching over 11 bases. This CDR3 contains 16 residues. Trimming cost V 5 bases and J 5 bases; bases outside gene matches: 10. In germline, CDR1 is MNHNY, CDR2 SVGAGI (reference sequence). DNA for the CDR3: TGTGCCAGCAGTGAAGCTGGGACAGGGGGTTGGACTGAAGCTTTCCTT. It is translated as CASSEAGTGGWTEAFL.

This clonotype occurred a few times. V gene TRBV7-9 combines with J gene TRBJ1-2, with TRBD1 identical over 10 bases. Germline trimming cut 2 bases from V and 8 bases from J; bases unmatched to any gene: 8. Germline lookup yields CDR1 SEHNR and CDR2 FQNEAQ (reference sequence). CDR3 length: 15 amino acids. CDR3 coding DNA: TGTGCCAGCAGCTTAACGACAGGGGGCGCGGGAGGCTACACCTTC. Residues: CASSLTTGGAGGYTF.

There are many counts of this clonotype. The V gene is TRBV24-1, the J gene TRBJ2-7; D is possibly TRBD1 or TRBD2 (6 bases each). Germline V gene sequence: CDR1 KGHDR, CDR2 SFDVKD. CDR3 size: 14 residues. V was clipped by 3 bases and J by 3 bases, with 11 bases between them. This CDR3 reads CATSDGGRGYEQYF. CDR3 nucleotide sequence: TGTGCCACCAGTGATGGGGGGCGAGGCTACGAGCAGTACTTC.

This clonotype has a count of ten or more. The rearrangement joins TRBV7-2 to TRBJ1-5; D is uncertain. The V end lost 1 base, the J end lost 9 bases, and 4 bases lay between the germline ends. This CDR3 comprises 11 residues. In germline, CDR1 is SGHTA, CDR2 FQGNSA. The chain's CDR3 is CASSLVGPQHF. For the CDR3, the DNA is TGTGCCAGCAGCTTAGTGGGGCCCCAGCATTTT.

This clonotype was found a few times. The V and J genes are TRBV11-1 and TRBJ1-1, with a possible D match to TRBD1 (5 bases). Germline CDR1 is SGHAT and CDR2 is FQDESV (reference sequence). V was pared by 2 bases and J by 2 bases, with 12 bases between. The CDR3 is 15 amino acids. The CDR3 loop is CASSLTRDGNTEAFF. Here the CDR3 DNA reads TGTGCCAGCAGCTTAACAAGGGACGGTAACACTGAAGCTTTCTTT.

This clonotype was seen more than once but under ten times. The rearrangement joins TRBV20-1 to TRBJ1-3; D unresolved. Trimming stripped 0 bases from V and 3 bases from J, with 9 bases between. Germline loops: CDR1 DFQATT, CDR2 SNEGSKA (reference sequence). CDR3 length: 14 residues. CDR3 sequence: CSARDGDVGNTIYF. CDR3 nucleotide sequence: TGCAGTGCTAGAGATGGTGACGTTGGAAACACCATATATTTT.

Many counts were recorded for this clonotype. The chain couples TRBV3-1 to TRBJ1-3; a weak D match, TRBD1 (6 bases). Deletions cut 8 bases from V and 4 bases from J, with 15 bases between. The germline V gene has CDR1 LGHDT and CDR2 YNNKEL (reference sequence). This CDR3 is 14 amino acids long. CDR3 DNA sequence: TGTGCCAGCTCAGAACAGGGCTCGGGAAACACCATATATTTT. It codes for CASSEQGSGNTIYF.

A word on this clonotype: Since a much larger clone is just one base distant, this may be a read error. This chain links TRBV7-9 with TRBJ2-7; maybe TRBD2 (5 bases). The CDR3 is 14 amino acids. Looked up from germline, CDR1 is SEHNR and CDR2 is FQNEAQ (reference sequence). V shed 7 bases and J shed 1 base, with 14 bases lying between them. For the CDR3, the DNA is TGTGCCAGCACCATATCGGGGAGTTCCTACGAGCAGTACTTC. This gives the protein CASTISGSSYEQYF.

As to this clonotype: A read error may account for a junction end that differs from germline. This rearrangement joins TRBV7-9 to TRBJ2-5, with a tentative D call TRBD2 (5 bases). CDR1 is SEHNR, CDR2 FQNEAQ, per germline (reference sequence). This CDR3 has 14 residues. The CDR3 is CASSFSGNQGTQYF. As DNA, the CDR3 is TGCGCCAGCAGCTTTTCCGGGAACCAAGGGACCCAGTACTTC. The entire variable domain, with the rest obtained from reference TRBV7-9 and TRBJ2-5, is as follows: DTGVSQNPRHKITKRGQNVTFRCDPISEHNRLYWYRQTLGQGPEFLTYFQNEAQLEKSRLLSDRFSAERPKGSFSTLEIQRTEQGDSAMYLCASSFSGNQGTQYFGPGTRLLVL.

V and J are TRBV5-1 and TRBJ1-1, with TRBD1 matching 7 bases. The CDR3 runs 13 residues. Trimming removed 4 bases from V and 3 bases from J; junction bases left unmatched: 3. The germline CDR1 and CDR2 sequences are SGHRS and YFSETQ. The CDR3 protein is CASSKGQYTEAFF. CDR3 nucleotide sequence: TGCGCCAGCAGCAAGGGACAGTACACTGAAGCTTTCTTT.

This clonotype has a handful of counts. CDR3: CASSGVGTTGELFF. CDR3 nucleotides: TGTGCCAGCAGTGGGGTAGGGACAACCGGGGAGCTGTTTTTT. The gene calls are TRBV6-5 and TRBJ2-2; tentative D call: TRBD1 (6 bases). There are 14 residues in the CDR3. V was clipped by 5 bases and J by 5 bases, with 12 bases between them. In germline, CDR1 is MNHEY, CDR2 SVGAGI.

For this clonotype: Without the conserved terminal phenylalanine or tryptophan, this CDR3 likely stems from a read error. V and J are TRBV20-1 and TRBJ1-5, with D tentatively TRBD1 (5 bases). This CDR3 is 14 amino acids long. V gave up 3 bases and J gave up 6 bases, with 15 bases separating them. The germline V gene has CDR1 DFQATT and CDR2 SNEGSKA (reference sequence). The CDR3 bases are TGCAGTGCTAGCGATCGAGGGGAGGGTCAGCCCCAGCATTGT. The encoded protein is CSASDRGEGQPQHC.

The chain employs TRBV7-3 and TRBJ1-4; 11 nucleotides line up with TRBD1. Germline values: CDR1 SGHTA, CDR2 FQGTGA. J lost 5 bases, V lost 5 bases, and 7 bases had no gene match. CDR3 size: 16 residues. The CDR3 is CASSPGTGGRNEKLFF. DNA for the CDR3: TGTGCCAGCAGCCCCGGGACAGGGGGAAGAAATGAAAAACTGTTTTTT.

In its sample, this clonotype was seen a few times. Germline is not matched at one junction end, which may reflect a read error. The V and J genes are TRBV4-1 and TRBJ2-7; D call uncertain. The germline CDR1 and CDR2 sequences are MGHRA and YSYEKL. This CDR3 region has 14 residues. The DNA of the CDR3 is TGTGCCAGCAGCCATCCAACTCCGACCTACGAGCAGTACTTC. Protein product: CASSHPTPTYEQYF.